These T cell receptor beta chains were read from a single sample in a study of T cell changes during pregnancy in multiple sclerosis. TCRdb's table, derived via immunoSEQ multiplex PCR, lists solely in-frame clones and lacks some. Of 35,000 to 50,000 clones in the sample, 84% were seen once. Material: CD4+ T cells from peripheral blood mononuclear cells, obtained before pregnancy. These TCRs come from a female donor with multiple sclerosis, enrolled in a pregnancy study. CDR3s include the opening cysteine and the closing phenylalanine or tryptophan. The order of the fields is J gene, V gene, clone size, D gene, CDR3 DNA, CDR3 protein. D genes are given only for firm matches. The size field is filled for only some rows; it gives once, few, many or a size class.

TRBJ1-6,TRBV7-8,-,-,TGTGCCAGCAGCTCTGCGAGGGTCAGGATGAGCTCCTATAATTCACCCCTCCACTTT,CASSSARVRMSSYNSPLHF
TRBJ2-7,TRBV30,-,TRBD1,TGTGCCTGGAGAGCCCCCGGGACAGAGGCCTACGAGCAGTACTTC,CAWRAPGTEAYEQYF
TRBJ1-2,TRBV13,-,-,TGTGCCAGCAGTATTAATAGTCGTTTTTCTCCTTATGGCTACACCTTC,CASSINSRFSPYGYTF
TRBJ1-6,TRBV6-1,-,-,TGTGCCAGCAGTGAACTCGACTACAAAGCTAATTCACCCCTCCACTTT,CASSELDYKANSPLHF
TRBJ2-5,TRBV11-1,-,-,TGTGCCAGCAGCCCGTCCGGGGACCGGAGGGGAGAGACCCAGTACTTC,CASSPSGDRRGETQYF
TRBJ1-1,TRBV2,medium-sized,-,TGTGCCAGCAGTCGGGAAGGGGGAACTGAAGCTTTCTTT,CASSREGGTEAFF
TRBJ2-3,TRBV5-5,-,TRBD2,TGTGCCAGCGGACAGGGGACTAGCGGGTCGGCGGATACGCAGTATTTT,CASGQGTSGSADTQYF
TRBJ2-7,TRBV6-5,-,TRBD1,TGTGCCAGCAGTCGCCCGGGACAGGGCTTCGAGCAGTACTTC,CASSRPGQGFEQYF
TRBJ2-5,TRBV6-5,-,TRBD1,TGTGCCAGCAGCCACCGGGACAGAAAAGAGACCCAGTACTTC,CASSHRDRKETQYF
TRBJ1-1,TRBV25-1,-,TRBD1,TGTGCCAGCAGTGAACGGCCTGTCGGAGGGGGCTGGACTGAAGCTTTCTTT,CASSERPVGGGWTEAFF
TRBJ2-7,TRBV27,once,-,TGTGCCAGCAGTTCCGGGACACTTCTGATCTACGAGCAGTACTTC,CASSSGTLLIYEQYF
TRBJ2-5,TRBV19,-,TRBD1,TGTGCCAGTAGTACGGCCGGGAGGACAGGGGGCAGGGAGACCCAGTACTTC,CASSTAGRTGGRETQYF
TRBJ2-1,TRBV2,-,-,TGTGCCAGCGTTCCCGCCAGCTCCTACAATGAGCAGTTCTTC,CASVPASSYNEQFF
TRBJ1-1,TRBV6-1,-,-,TGTGCCAGCAGTGCTAAAATCGAAGCTTTCTTT,CASSAKIEAFF
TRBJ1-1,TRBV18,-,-,TGTGCCAGCTCACCGTCAGGGAACACTGAAGCTTTCTTT,CASSPSGNTEAFF
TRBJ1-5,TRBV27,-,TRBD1,TGTGCCAGCAGCCTCAACAGGGGGAATCAGCCCCAGCATTTT,CASSLNRGNQPQHF
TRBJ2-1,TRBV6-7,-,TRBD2,TGTGCCAGCAGTTACCCACGCGGGGGTTTCTCTTCGAATGAGCAGTTCTTC,CASSYPRGGFSSNEQFF
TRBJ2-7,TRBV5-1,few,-,TGCGCCAGCAACCCGACGGGTACCTACGAGCAGTACTTC,CASNPTGTYEQYF
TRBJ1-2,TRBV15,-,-,TGTGCCACCAGCTTTGGCGGGATAGGGCTTAACTATGGCTACACCTTC,CATSFGGIGLNYGYTF
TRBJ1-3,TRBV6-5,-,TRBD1,TGTGCCAGCAGAGAGACGGGACAGCGGGGAAACACCATATATTTT,CASRETGQRGNTIYF
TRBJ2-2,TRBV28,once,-,TGTGCCAGCAGTTCCGGACAGAGTTACACCGGGGAGCTGTTTTTT,CASSSGQSYTGELFF
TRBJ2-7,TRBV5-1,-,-,TGCGCCAGCAGCCCTACAGGGTCCCCCTACGAGCAGTACTTC,CASSPTGSPYEQYF
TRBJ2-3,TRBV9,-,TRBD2,TGTGCCAGCAGCAAGGGACTAGCGGGGGGTTCTAGCACAGATACGCAGTATTTT,CASSKGLAGGSSTDTQYF
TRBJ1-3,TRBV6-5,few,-,TGTGCCAGCAGGAGGGATACGGCGCGTGGAAACACCATATATTTT,CASRRDTARGNTIYF
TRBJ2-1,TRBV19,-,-,TGTGCCAGTAGTGGGCAATTCTACAATGAGCAGTTCTTC,CASSGQFYNEQFF
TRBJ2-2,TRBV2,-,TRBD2,TGTGCCAGCTATGAGCGGGGGGGCCAGGGCGGGGAGCTGTTTTTT,CASYERGGQGGELFF
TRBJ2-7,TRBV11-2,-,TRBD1,TGTGCCAGCAGCCCCGCTTGGGACAGTGTTACCTACGAGCAGTACTTC,CASSPAWDSVTYEQYF
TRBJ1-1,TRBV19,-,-,TGTGCCAGTAGTATTTGGGGGGGCACTGAAGCTTTCTTT,CASSIWGGTEAFF
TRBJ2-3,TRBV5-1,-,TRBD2,TGCGCCAGCAGCATAGGGACTAGCGGGGGGGCTGGTAGAGATACGCAGTATTTT,CASSIGTSGGAGRDTQYF
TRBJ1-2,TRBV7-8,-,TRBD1,TGTGCCAGCAGCACGCGGGACAGGGTTAGCTATGGCTACACCTTC,CASSTRDRVSYGYTF
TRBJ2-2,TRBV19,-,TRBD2,TGTGCCAGTAGTCCCCTAGCGGGAGCCGGGGAGCTGTTTTTT,CASSPLAGAGELFF
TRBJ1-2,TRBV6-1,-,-,TGTGCCAGCAGTGGGCAGGGGTCCTATGGCTACACCTTC,CASSGQGSYGYTF
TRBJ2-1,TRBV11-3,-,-,TGTGCCAGCACCCCTGGGGGGTCCCACAATGAGCAGTTCTTC,CASTPGGSHNEQFF
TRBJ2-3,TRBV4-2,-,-,TGTGCCAGCAGAGGGGTAGCGGGCACAGATACGCAGTATTTT,CASRGVAGTDTQYF
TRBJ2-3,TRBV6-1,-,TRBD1,TGTGCCAGCAACGCCGGGACAGGGACTCATACGCAGTATTTT,CASNAGTGTHTQYF
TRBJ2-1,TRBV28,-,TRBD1,TGTGCCAGCAGTTTCCCCGGGACAGGGACAAATGAGCAGTTCTTC,CASSFPGTGTNEQFF
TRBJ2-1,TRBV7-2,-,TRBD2,TGTGCCAGCAGCTTCCAGACTAGCGGGAGTAGGGCCTTCAATGAGCAGTTCTTC,CASSFQTSGSRAFNEQFF
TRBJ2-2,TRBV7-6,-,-,TGTGCCAGCAGCCTCCGGCCAGGAGGTGGGAACACCGGGGAGCTGTTTTTT,CASSLRPGGGNTGELFF
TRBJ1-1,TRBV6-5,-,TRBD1,TGTGCCAGCAGTAAGACAGGGTTTTGGGCCACTGAAGCTTTCTTT,CASSKTGFWATEAFF
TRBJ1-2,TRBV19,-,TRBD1,TGTGCCAGTAGTATAATGGGACAGGGGTACGGCTACACCTTC,CASSIMGQGYGYTF